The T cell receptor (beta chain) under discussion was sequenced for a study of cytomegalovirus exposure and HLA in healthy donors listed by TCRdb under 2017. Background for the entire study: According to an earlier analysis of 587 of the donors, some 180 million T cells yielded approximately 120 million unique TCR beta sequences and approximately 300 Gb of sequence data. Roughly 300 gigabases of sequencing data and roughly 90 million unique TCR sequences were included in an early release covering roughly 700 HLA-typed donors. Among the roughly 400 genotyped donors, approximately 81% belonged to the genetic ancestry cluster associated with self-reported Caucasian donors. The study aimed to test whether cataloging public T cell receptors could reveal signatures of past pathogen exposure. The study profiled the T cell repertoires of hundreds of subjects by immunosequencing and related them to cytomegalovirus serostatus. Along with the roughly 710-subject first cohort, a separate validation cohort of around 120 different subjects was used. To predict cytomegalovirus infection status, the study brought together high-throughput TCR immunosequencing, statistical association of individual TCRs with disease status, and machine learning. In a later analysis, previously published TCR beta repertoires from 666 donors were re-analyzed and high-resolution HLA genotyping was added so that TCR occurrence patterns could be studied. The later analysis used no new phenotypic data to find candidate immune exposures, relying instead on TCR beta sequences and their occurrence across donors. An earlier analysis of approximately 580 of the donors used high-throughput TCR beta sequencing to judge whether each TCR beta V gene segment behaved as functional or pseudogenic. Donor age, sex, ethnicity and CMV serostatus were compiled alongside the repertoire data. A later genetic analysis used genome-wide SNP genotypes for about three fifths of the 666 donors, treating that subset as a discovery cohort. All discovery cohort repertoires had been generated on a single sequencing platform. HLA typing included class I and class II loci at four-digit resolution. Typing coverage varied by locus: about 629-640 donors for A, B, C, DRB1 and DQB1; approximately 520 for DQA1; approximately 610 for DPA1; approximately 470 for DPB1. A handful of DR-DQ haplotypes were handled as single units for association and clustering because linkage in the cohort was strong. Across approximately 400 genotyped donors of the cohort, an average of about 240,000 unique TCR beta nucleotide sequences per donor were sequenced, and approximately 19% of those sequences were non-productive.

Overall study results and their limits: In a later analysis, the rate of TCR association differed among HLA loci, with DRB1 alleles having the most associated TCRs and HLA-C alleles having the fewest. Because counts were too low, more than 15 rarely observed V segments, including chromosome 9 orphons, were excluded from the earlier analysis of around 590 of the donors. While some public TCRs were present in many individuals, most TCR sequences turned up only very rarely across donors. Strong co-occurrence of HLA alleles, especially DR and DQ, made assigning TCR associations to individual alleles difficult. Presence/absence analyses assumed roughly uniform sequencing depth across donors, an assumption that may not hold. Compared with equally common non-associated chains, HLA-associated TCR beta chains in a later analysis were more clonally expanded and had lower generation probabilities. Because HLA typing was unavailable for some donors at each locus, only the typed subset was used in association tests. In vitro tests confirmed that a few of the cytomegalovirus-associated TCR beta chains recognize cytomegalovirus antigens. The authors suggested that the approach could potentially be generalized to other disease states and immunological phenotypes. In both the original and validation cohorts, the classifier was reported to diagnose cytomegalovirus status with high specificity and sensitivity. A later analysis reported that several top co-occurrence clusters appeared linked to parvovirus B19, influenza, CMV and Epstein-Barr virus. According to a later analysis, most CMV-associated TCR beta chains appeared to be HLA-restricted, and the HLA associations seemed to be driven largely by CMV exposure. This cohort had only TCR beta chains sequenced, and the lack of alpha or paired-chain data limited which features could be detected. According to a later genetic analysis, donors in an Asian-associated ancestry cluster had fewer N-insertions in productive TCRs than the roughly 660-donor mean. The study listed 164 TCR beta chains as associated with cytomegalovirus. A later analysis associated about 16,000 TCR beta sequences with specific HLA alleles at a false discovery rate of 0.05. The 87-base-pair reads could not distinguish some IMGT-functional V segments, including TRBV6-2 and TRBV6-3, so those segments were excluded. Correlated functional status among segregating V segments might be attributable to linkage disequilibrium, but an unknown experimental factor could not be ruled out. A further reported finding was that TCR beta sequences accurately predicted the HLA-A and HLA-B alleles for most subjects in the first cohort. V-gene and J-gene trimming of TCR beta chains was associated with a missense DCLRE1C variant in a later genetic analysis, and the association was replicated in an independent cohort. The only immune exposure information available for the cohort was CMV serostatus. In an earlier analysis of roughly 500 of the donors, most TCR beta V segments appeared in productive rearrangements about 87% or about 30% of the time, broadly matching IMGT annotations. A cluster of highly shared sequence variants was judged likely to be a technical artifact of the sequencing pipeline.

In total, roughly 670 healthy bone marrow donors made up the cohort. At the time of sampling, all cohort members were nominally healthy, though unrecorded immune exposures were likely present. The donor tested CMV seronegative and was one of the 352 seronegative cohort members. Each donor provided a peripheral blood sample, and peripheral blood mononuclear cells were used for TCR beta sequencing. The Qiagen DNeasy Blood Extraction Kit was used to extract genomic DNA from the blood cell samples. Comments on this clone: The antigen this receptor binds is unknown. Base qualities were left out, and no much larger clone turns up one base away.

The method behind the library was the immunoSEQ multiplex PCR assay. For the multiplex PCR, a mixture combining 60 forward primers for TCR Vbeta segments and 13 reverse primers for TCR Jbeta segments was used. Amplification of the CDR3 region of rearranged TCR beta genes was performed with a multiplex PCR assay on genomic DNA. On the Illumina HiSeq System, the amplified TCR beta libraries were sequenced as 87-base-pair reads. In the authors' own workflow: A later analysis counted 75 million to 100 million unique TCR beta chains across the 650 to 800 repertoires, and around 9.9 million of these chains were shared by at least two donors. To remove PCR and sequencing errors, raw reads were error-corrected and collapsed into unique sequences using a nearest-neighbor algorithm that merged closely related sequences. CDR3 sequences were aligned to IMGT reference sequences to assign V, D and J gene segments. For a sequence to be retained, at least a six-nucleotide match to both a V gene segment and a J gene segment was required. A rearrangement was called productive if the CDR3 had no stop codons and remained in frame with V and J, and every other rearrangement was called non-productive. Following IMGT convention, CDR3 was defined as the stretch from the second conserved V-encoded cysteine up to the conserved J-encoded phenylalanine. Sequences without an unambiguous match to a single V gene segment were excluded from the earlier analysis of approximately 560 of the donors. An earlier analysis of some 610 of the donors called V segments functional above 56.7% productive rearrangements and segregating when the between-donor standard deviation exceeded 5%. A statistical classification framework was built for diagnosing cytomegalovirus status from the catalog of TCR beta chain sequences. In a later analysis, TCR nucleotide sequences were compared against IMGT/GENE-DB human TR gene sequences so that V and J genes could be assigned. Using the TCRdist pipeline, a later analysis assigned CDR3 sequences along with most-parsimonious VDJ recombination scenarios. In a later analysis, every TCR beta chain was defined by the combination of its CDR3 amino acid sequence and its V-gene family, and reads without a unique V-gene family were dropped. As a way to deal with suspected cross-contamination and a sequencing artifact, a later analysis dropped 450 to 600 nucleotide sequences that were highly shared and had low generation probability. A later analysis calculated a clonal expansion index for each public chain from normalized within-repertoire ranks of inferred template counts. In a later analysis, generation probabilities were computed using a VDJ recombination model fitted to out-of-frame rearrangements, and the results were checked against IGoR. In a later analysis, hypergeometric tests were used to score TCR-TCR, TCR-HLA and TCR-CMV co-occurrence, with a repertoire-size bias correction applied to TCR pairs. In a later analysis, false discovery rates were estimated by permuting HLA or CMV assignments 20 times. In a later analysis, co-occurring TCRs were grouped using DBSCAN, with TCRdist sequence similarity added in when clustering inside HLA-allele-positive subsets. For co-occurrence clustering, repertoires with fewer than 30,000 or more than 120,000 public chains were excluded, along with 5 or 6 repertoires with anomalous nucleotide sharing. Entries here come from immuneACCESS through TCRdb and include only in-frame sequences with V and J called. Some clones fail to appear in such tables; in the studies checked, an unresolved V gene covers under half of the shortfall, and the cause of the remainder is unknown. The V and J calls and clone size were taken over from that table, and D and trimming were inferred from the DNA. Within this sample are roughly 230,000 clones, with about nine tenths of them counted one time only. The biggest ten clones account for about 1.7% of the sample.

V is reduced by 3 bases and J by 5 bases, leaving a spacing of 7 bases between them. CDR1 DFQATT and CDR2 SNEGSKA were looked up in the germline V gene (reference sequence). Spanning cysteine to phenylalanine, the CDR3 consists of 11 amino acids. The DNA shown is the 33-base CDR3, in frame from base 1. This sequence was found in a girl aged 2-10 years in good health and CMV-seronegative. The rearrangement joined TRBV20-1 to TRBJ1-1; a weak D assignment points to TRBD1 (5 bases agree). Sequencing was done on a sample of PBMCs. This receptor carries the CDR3 CSASRGTEAFF. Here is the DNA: TGCAGTGCTAGCCGGGGGACTGAAGCTTTCTTT.